This T cell receptor beta chain came from a study of blood T cell repertoires in COVID-19. Across the whole study: Sites across the United States, Italy and Spain contributed samples from acute and convalescent COVID-19. The cDNA or gDNA used as material had been derived from T cells, B-cell-depleted T cells, or PBMCs.

Participant ages covered about 18 to 95 years across around 22 US areas. Two negative PCRs, clearance, or symptom resolution had been documented for recovered Cohort 3 donors. Germline loops: CDR1 KGHSH, CDR2 LQKENI. Trimming cost V 4 bases and J 7 bases, with 20 bases left between them. The CDR3 contains 16 residues. Libraries were prepared by immunoSEQ multiplex PCR; TCRdb keeps only in-frame clonotypes and omits some of them. The table lists 450,000 or so clones, around 91% of them singletons, with about 0.6% in the top ten. This TCR came from a man aged 18 to 29 who had recovered from COVID-19. The chain couples TRBV18 to TRBJ2-1, with a tentative D call TRBD1 (5 bases). Sequenced: PBMCs or T cells enriched from blood (not recorded which). CDR3 nucleotides: TGTGCCAGCTCACTATTACAGGTGGCCGGTTCAAATGAGCAGTTCTTC. Translating gives CASSLLQVAGSNEQFF.